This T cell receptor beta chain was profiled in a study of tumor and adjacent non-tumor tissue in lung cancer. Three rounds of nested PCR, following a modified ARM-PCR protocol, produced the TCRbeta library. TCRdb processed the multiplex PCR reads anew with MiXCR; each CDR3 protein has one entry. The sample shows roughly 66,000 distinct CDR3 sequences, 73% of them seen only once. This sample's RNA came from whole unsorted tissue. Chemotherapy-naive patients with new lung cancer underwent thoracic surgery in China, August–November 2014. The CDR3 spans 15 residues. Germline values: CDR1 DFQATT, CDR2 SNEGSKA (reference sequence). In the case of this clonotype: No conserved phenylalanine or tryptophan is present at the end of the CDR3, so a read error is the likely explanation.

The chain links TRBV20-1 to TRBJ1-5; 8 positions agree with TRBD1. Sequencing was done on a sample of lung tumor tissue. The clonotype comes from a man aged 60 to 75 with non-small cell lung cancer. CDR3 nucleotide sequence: TGTAGTGCTAGGGGCAGGGGGCGGTTAAACCAGCCCCAGCATTTA. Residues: CSARGRGRLNQPQHL.